The 11 T cell receptor beta chains below were found in one sample sequenced in a study of human T cells and chemical hapten exposure (dated by TCRdb to the early 2020s). The time point tag for this specimen amounts to: patch test 2, 6 weeks after DPC sensitization. The sample's treatment or condition label, decoded: therapeutic diphenylcyclopropenone sensitization with weekly scalp DPC. Preparation of the library involved RACE. Data came from a NextSeq 500. The public reads were quality trimmed at Q25 with fastp and then assembled into clones with MiXCR by TCRdb, keeping productive beta chains. Every entry covers one CDR3 protein and lists the most common genes and DNA from its rows. The sample table shows about 73,000 distinct CDR3 sequences, and 7.5% to 9.5% are seen once. Of the sample, 3% to 4.5% falls within the top ten clones. The sequences come from whole blood, collected in connection with sensitization to the hapten diphenylcyclopropenone (DPC). The source of these receptors is a woman aged 45-59 years with alopecia areata. Some clones in this sample may be carry-over from other donors' samples.

The chain carries TRBV20-1 and TRBJ2-7; D is unresolved. Trimming removed 1 base at V and 2 bases at J, with 18 bases between. Germline V CDR1 and CDR2: DFQATT, SNEGSKA (reference sequence). The length of the CDR3 is 16 residues. CDR3 DNA: TGCAGTGCTAGAGTATTGAGAGGTACTGGCGCCTACGAGCAGTACTTC. Translated: CSARVLRGTGAYEQYF.

This clonotype was found a few times. The J gene is TRBJ1-3, the V gene TRBV5-1; no reliable D call. Germline assignment: CDR1 SGHRS and CDR2 YFSETQ. Trimming removed 0 bases at V and 2 bases at J, with 9 bases between. The CDR3 has 15 amino acids. This CDR3 reads CASSLAAGTGNTIYF. CDR3 coding DNA: TGCGCCAGCAGCTTGGCGGCAGGAACTGGAAACACCATATATTTT.

This clonotype was counted between two and nine times. This chain uses TRBV24-1 with TRBJ2-2, with unresolved D. V dropped 4 bases and J dropped 6 bases, with 2 bases sitting between them. CDR1 and CDR2 from the germline V gene are KGHDR and SFDVKD. This CDR3 is 11 amino acids long. The CDR3 region has the DNA TGTGCCACCAGTGAAGCCGGGGAGCTGTTTTTT. It translates to CATSEAGELFF.

In this sample, this clonotype turned up many times. The chain has TRBV7-9 and TRBJ2-3; 13 nucleotides line up with TRBD2. Germline V gives CDR1 SEHNR, CDR2 FQNEAQ (reference sequence). The V and J ends lost 3 bases and 6 bases, in that order; junction bases with no gene match: 6. The CDR3 consists of 16 residues. The CDR3 sequence is CASSFPTSGRTDTQYF. The DNA for the CDR3 is TGTGCCAGCAGCTTTCCGACTAGCGGGAGGACGGATACGCAGTATTTT.

This rearrangement joins TRBV6-1 to TRBJ1-2; weak D call: TRBD1 (6 bases). Germline-derived CDR1 and CDR2 are MNHNS and SASEGT. Deletions cut 6 bases from V and 4 bases from J, with 12 bases between. The CDR3 consists of 13 residues. The CDR3 DNA is TGTGCCAGCAGGAACGACAGGTTCTATGGCTACACCTTC. It yields the protein CASRNDRFYGYTF.

This clonotype was found a few times. Compared with germline, one end of the junction differs, possibly owing to a read error. The rearrangement uses TRBV3-1 and TRBJ2-1, with D perhaps matching TRBD1 or TRBD2 (5 bases each). The CDR3 is 12 residues long. Germline CDR1 and CDR2: LGHDT and YNNKEL (reference sequence). The CDR3 here is CASSQSTGRALW. The CDR3, as DNA: TGTGCCAGCAGCCAAAGCACGGGACGGGCCCTGTGG.

This clonotype was seen only a few times. The J gene is TRBJ1-1, the V gene TRBV9; no firm D call. Germline V CDR1 and CDR2: SGDLS, YYNGEE. V was shortened by 0 bases and J by 1 base, with 10 bases between the two germline ends. The CDR3 runs 15 residues. CDR3 DNA: TGTGCCAGCAGCGTAGATGGCGGGTCGAACACTGAAGCTTTCTTT. It yields the protein CASSVDGGSNTEAFF.

This clonotype was counted at least ten times. The chain is built from TRBV6-5 and TRBJ1-3; possibly TRBD1 for D (6 bases). Trimming shortened V by 0 bases and J by 3 bases, and 12 bases separated the two germline ends. The CDR3 spans 16 residues. Germline lookup yields CDR1 MNHEY and CDR2 SVGAGI. The CDR3 is CASSYSLGTFGNTIYF. CDR3 DNA: TGTGCCAGCAGTTACTCGCTGGGGACATTTGGAAACACCATATATTTT.

The genes are TRBV29-1 and TRBJ2-7, with 10 bases that match TRBD2. This CDR3 is 14 amino acids long. Germline lookup yields CDR1 SQVTM and CDR2 ANQGSEA. V was pared by 3 bases and J by 5 bases, with 7 bases of the junction left unmatched. The DNA for the CDR3 is TGCAGCGTTGAGAGAGCGGGAGGGCGCGACGAGCAGTACTTC. Protein sequence: CSVERAGGRDEQYF.

This clonotype was counted a few times. The rearrangement uses TRBV15 and TRBJ2-5; 8 nucleotides line up with TRBD2. Germline CDR1 LNHNV, CDR2 YYDKDF (reference sequence). V was clipped by 7 bases and J by 4 bases; unmatched bases: 14. The CDR3 is 16 residues long. The CDR3 DNA sequence: TGTGCCACCACCCTCGAGGCTAGCGGGCTGTCAGAGACCCAGTACTTC. Its protein product is CATTLEASGLSETQYF.

In this sample, this clonotype turned up many times. The V gene is TRBV12-3 or TRBV12-4, the J gene TRBJ2-7, with D possibly being TRBD1 (5 bases). V gave up 3 bases and J gave up 4 bases, with 10 bases separating them. CDR3 length equals 13 residues. The CDR3 is CASSFSSGYEQYF. As DNA, the CDR3 is TGTGCCAGCAGTTTTTCATCAGGGTACGAGCAGTACTTC.